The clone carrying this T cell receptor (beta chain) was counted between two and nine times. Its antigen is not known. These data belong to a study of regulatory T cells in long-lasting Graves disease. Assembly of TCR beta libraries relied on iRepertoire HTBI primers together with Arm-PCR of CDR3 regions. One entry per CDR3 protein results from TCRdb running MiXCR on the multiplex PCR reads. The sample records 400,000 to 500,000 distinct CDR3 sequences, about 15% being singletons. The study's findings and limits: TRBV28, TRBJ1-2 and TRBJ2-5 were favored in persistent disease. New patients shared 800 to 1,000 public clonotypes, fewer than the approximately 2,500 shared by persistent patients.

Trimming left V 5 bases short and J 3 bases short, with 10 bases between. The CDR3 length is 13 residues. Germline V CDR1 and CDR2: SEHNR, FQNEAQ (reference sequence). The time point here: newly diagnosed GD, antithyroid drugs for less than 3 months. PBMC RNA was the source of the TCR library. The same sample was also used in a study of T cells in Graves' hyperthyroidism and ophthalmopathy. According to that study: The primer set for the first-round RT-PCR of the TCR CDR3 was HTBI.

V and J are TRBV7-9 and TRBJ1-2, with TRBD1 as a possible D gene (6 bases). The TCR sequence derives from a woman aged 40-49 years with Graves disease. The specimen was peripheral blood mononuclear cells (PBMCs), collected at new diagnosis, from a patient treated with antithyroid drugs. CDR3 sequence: CASSVWTDYGYTF. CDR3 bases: TGTGCCAGCAGCGTATGGACAGACTATGGCTACACCTTC.